This T cell receptor (beta chain) came from a study of blood T cell repertoires in COVID-19. In the study overall: The United States, Italy and Spain provided the acute and convalescent COVID-19 samples. Sample material is recorded as cDNA or gDNA derived from T cells, B-cell-depleted T cells, or PBMCs.

As processed by the authors: Amplification from reference gene primers served as the basis for estimated nucleated cell counts. TCRdb's copy holds only in-frame clones and misses some; the assay was immunoSEQ multiplex PCR. Clone size and the V and J calls come from that table; the DNA yielded D and trimming. This table has approximately 220,000 clones, 80% to 85% appearing once. Losses at the gene ends were 4 bases for V and 8 bases for J; bases not matched to a gene: 7. CDR3 length: 16 amino acids. CDR1 and CDR2 from the germline V gene are MNHEY and SVGAGI. The sample comprised peripheral blood. This rearrangement joins TRBV6-5 to TRBJ2-2; 13 bases fit TRBD2. This sequence originates from a woman in her 30s who had recovered from COVID-19. The CDR3 DNA sequence: TGTGCCAGCAGTTTCCTCGGACTAGCGGGAGCGGGGGAGCTGTTTTTT. It is translated as CASSFLGLAGAGELFF.